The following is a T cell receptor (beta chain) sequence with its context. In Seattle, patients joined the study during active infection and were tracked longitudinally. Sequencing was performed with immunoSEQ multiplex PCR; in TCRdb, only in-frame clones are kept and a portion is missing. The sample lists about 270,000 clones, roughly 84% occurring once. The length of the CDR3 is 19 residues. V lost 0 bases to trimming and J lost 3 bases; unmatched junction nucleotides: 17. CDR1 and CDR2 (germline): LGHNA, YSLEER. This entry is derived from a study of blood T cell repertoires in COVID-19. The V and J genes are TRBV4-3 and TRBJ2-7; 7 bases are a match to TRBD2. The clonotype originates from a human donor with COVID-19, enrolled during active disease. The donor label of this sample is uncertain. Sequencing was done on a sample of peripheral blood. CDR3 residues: CASSQDFGDPEERDYEQYF. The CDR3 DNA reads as TGCGCCAGCAGCCAAGATTTTGGGGACCCTGAGGAGCGGGACTACGAGCAGTACTTC.